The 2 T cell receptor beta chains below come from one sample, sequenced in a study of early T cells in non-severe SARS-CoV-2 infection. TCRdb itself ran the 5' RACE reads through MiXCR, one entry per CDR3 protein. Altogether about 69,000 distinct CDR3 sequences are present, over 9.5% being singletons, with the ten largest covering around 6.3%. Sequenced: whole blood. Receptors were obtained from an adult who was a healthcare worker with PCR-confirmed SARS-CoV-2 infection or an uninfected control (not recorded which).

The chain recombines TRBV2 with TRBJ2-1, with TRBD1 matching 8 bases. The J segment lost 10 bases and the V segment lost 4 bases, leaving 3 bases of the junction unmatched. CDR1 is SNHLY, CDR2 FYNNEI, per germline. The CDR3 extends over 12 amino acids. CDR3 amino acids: CASSVDRGEQFF. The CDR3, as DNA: TGTGCCAGCAGTGTTGACAGGGGAGAGCAGTTCTTC.

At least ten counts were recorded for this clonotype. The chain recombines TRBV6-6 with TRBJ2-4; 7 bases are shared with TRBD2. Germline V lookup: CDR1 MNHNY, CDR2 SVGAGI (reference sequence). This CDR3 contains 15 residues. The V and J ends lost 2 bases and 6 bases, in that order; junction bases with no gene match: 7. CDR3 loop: CASSYTSGTSNIQYF. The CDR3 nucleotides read TGTGCCAGCAGTTACACGAGCGGGACCTCAAACATTCAGTACTTC.